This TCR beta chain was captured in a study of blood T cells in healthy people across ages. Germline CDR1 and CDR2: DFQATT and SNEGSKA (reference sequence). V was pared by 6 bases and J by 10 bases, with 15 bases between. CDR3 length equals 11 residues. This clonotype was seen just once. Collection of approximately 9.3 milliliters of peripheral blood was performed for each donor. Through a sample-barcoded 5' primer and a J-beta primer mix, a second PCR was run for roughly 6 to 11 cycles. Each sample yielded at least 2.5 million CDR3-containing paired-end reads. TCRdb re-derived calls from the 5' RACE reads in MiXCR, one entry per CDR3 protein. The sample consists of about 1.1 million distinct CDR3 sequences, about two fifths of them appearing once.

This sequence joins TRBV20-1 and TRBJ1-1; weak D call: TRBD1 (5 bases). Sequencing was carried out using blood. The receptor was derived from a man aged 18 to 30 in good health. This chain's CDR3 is CSALGEVGAFF. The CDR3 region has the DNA TGCAGTGCCCTGGGGGAAGTTGGAGCTTTCTTT.